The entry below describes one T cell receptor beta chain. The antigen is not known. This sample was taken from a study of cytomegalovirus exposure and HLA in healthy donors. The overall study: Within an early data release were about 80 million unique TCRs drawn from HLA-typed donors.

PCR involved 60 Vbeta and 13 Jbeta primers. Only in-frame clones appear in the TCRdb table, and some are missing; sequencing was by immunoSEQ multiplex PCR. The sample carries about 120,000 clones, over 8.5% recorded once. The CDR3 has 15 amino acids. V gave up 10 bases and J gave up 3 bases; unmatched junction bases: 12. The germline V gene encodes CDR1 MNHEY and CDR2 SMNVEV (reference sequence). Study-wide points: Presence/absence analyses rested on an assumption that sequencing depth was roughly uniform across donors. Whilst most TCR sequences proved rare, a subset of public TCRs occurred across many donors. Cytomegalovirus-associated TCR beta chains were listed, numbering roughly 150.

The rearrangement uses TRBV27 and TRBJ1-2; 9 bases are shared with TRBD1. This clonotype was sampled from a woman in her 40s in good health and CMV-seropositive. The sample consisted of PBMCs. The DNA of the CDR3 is TGTGCCACCTTAACTAGGACAGGGGATCACTATGGCTACACCTTC. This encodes CATLTRTGDHYGYTF.